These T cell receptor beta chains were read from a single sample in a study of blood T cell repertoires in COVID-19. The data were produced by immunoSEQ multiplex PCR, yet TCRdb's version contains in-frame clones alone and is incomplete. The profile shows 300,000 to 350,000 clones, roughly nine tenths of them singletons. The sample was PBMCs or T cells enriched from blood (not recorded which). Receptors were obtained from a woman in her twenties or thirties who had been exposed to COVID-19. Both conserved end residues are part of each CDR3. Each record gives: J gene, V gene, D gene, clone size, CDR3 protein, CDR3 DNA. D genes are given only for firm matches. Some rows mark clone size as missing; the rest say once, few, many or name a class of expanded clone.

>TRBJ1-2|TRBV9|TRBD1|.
CASSLQGAGGYTF
TGTGCCAGCAGCCTCCAGGGGGCGGGAGGCTACACCTTC
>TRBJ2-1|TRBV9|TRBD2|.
CASSPPTSGGPFEQFF
TGTGCCAGCAGCCCACCGACTAGCGGGGGGCCCTTTGAGCAGTTCTTC
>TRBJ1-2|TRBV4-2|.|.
CASSQDAGRDGYTF
TGTGCCAGCAGCCAAGACGCGGGGCGCGATGGCTACACCTTC
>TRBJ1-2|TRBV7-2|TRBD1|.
CASSRDRGLYGYTF
TGTGCCAGCAGCCGCGACAGGGGGCTCTATGGCTACACCTTC
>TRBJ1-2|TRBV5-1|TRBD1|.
CASSFLQGAPYGYTF
TGCGCCAGCAGCTTCTTACAGGGGGCGCCCTATGGCTACACCTTC
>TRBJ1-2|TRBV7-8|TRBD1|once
CASSLRGGAQGYTF
TGTGCCAGCAGCCTTAGAGGGGGCGCCCAGGGCTACACCTTC
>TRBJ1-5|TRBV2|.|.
CASRYRVGNQPQHF
TGTGCCAGCAGATACAGGGTCGGCAATCAGCCCCAGCATTTT
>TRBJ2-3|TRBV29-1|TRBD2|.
CSVEGGLGADTQYF
TGCAGCGTTGAAGGCGGACTAGGGGCGGATACGCAGTATTTT
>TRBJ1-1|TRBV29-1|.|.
CSVGTITVLNTEAFF
TGCAGCGTTGGAACGATCACAGTCCTGAACACTGAAGCTTTCTTT
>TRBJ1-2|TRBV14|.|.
CASSPYFDSYGYTF
TGTGCCAGCAGCCCATACTTCGACAGCTATGGCTACACCTTC
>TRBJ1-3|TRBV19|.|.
CASSRGRVPITGNTIYF
TGTGCCAGTAGTAGGGGCCGGGTTCCCATCACCGGAAACACCATATATTTT
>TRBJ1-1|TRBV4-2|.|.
CASTRDRLNTEAFF
TGTGCCAGCACCCGCGACAGACTGAACACTGAAGCTTTCTTT
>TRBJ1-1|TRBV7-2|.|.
CASSWAPNMNTEAFF
TGTGCCAGCAGCTGGGCCCCTAACATGAACACTGAAGCTTTCTTT
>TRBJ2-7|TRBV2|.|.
CASLRRESSYEQYF
TGTGCCAGCTTAAGGAGGGAAAGCTCCTACGAGCAGTACTTC
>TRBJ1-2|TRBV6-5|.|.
CASSPPYSSYGYTF
TGTGCCAGCAGTCCTCCTTATTCTAGCTATGGCTACACCTTC
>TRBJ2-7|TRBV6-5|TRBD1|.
CASSFTIRTGAYEQYF
TGTGCCAGCAGTTTCACTATTAGGACAGGCGCCTACGAGCAGTACTTC
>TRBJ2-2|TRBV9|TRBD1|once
CASRQGAGTGELFF
TGTGCCAGCAGGCAGGGGGCGGGCACCGGGGAGCTGTTTTTT
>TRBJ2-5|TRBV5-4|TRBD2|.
CASSLLAGEETQYF
TGTGCCAGCAGTTTACTAGCGGGGGAAGAGACCCAGTACTTC
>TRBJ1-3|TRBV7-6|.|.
CASRLTGSSGNTIYF
TGTGCCAGCAGGCTAACAGGGAGCTCTGGAAACACCATATATTTT
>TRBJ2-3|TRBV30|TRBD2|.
CAWSVRSGVTDTQYF
TGTGCCTGGAGTGTACGAAGCGGGGTCACAGATACGCAGTATTTT
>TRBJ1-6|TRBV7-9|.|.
CASSLHRSVFSPLHF
TGTGCCAGCAGCTTACACAGGAGCGTCTTCTCACCCCTCCACTTT
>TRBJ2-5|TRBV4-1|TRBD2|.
CASSHPTSVRQETQYF
TGCGCCAGCAGCCACCCCACTAGCGTGAGGCAAGAGACCCAGTACTTC
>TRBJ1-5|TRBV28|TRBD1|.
CASSFRGGNQPQHF
TGTGCCAGCAGTTTCAGGGGGGGCAATCAGCCCCAGCATTTT
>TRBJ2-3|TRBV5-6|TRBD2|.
CASSLKTAGGWTDTQYF
TGTGCCAGCAGCTTGAAAACAGCGGGGGGCTGGACAGATACGCAGTATTTT
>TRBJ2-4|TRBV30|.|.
CAWSGDRLAKNIQYF
TGTGCCTGGTCGGGGGACAGACTAGCCAAAAACATTCAGTACTTC
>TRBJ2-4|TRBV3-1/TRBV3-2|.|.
CASSQDMSAGLAKNIQYF
TGTGCCAGCAGCCAAGATATGTCGGCAGGTCTAGCCAAAAACATTCAGTACTTC
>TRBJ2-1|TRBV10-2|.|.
CASTPDRYNEQFF
TGCGCCAGCACCCCTGACAGATACAATGAGCAGTTCTTC
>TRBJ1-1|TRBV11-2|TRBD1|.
CASSDTGTGRYTEAFF
TGTGCCAGCAGCGATACCGGGACAGGGAGATACACTGAAGCTTTCTTT
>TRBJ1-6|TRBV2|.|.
CASRTGTLQSLHF
TGTGCCAGCAGAACCGGGACTCTTCAAAGCCTCCACTTT
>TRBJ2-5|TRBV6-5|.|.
CASSIRGPQETQYF
TGTGCCAGCAGTATTAGGGGTCCCCAAGAGACCCAGTACTTC
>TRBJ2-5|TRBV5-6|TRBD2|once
CASSGAGLPLQETQYF
TGTGCCAGCAGCGGAGCGGGGCTACCCCTCCAAGAGACCCAGTACTTC
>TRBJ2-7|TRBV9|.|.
CASSVGGGIEQYF
TGTGCCAGCAGCGTAGGGGGCGGAATCGAGCAGTACTTC
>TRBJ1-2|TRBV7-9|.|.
CASSLDRGGYTF
TGTGCCAGCAGCTTAGATCGGGGTGGCTACACCTTC
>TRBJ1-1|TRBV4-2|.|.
CASSPGDRTEAFF
TGTGCCAGCAGCCCGGGTGACAGGACTGAAGCTTTCTTT
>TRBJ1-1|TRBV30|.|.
CAWTAGGAEAFF
TGTGCCTGGACCGCTGGGGGGGCTGAAGCTTTCTTT
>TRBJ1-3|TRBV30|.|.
CAWSVMGTAGNTIYF
TGTGCCTGGAGTGTAATGGGGACTGCCGGAAACACCATATATTTT
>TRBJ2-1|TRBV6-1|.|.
CASSARGGGGPTNVYNEQFF
TGTGCCAGCAGTGCCCGAGGGGGCGGGGGGCCCACTAATGTTTACAATGAGCAGTTCTTC
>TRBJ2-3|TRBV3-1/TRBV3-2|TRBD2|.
CASSRLAGGTDTQYF
TGTGCCAGCAGCCGACTAGCGGGGGGCACAGATACGCAGTATTTT
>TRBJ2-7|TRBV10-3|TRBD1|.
CAIREQGLVEQYF
TGTGCCATCAGGGAACAGGGGTTGGTCGAGCAGTACTTC
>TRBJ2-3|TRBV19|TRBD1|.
CASSIHRGALDTQYF
TGTGCCAGTAGTATTCACAGGGGCGCCTTAGATACGCAGTATTTT
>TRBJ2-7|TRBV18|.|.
CASSNSAGNEQYF
TGTGCCAGCTCAAATTCGGCAGGGAACGAGCAGTACTTC
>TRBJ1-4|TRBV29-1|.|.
CSGQDEVEKLFF
TGCAGCGGGCAGGATGAAGTCGAAAAACTGTTTTTT
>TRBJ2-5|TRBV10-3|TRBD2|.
CAISVGGAQETQYF
TGTGCCATCAGTGTCGGGGGGGCTCAAGAGACCCAGTACTTC
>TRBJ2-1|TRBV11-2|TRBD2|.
CASSYVRRGLAGGHEQFF
TGTGCCAGCAGCTACGTACGTAGAGGGCTAGCGGGGGGGCATGAGCAGTTCTTC
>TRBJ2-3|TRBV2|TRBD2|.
CASSAIPGLAGGTQYF
TGTGCCAGCAGTGCGATCCCTGGTCTAGCGGGGGGTACGCAGTATTTT
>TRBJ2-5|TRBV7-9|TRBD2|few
CASSPQGLQETQYF
TGTGCCAGCAGCCCCCAGGGACTACAAGAGACCCAGTACTTC
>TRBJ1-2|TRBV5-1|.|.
CASRPLEGTYGYTF
TGCGCCAGCAGGCCCCTGGAGGGAACCTATGGCTACACCTTC
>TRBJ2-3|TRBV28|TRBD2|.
CASSSLAGGADTQYF
TGTGCCAGCAGTTCTCTAGCGGGGGGGGCAGATACGCAGTATTTT
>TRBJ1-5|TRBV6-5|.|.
CATSGRYSNQPQHF
TGTGCCACCTCAGGGAGGTATAGCAATCAGCCCCAGCATTTT
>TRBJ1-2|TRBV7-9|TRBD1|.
CASSLFGDRGNYGYTF
TGTGCCAGCAGCTTATTTGGAGACAGGGGCAACTATGGCTACACCTTC